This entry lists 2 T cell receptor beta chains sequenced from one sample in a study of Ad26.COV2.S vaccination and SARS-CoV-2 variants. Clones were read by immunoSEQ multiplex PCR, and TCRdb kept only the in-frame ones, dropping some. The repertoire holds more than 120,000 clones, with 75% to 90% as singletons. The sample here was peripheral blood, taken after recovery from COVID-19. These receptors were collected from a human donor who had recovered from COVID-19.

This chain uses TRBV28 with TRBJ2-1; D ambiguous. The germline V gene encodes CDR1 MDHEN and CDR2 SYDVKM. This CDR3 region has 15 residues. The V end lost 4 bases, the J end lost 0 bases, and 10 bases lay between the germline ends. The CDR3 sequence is CASSSRPSSYNEQFF. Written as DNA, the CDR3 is TGTGCCAGCAGTTCTCGACCGAGCTCCTACAATGAGCAGTTCTTC.

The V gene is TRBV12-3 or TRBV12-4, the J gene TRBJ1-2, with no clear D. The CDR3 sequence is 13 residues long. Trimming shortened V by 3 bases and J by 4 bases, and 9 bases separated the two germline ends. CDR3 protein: CASSFEGAYGYTF. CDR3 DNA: TGTGCCAGCAGTTTTGAGGGCGCCTATGGCTACACCTTC.